A single sample is the source of the 8 T cell receptor beta chains below, sequenced in a study of blood T cell repertoires in COVID-19. Method: immunoSEQ multiplex PCR; TCRdb's copy keeps in-frame clones and lacks some. Of roughly 340,000 clones listed, approximately 92% are singletons. Sequences were obtained from PBMCs or T cells enriched from blood (not recorded which). These receptors were taken from a man younger than 30 who had recovered from COVID-19.

This chain connects TRBV2 to TRBJ2-7, with D perhaps matching TRBD1 (5 bases). Deletions cut 5 bases from V and 6 bases from J, with 23 bases between. The CDR3 sequence is 16 residues long. In germline, CDR1 is SNHLY, CDR2 FYNNEI. The CDR3 sequence: CASSTPSPGGASEQYF. For the CDR3, the DNA is TGTGCCAGCAGTACACCCTCGCCCGGTGGGGCGTCCGAGCAGTACTTC. Combining the CDR3 with reference TRBV2 and TRBJ2-7 gives the whole variable domain EPEVTQTPSHQVTQMGQEVILRCVPISNHLYFYWYRQILGQKVEFLVSFYNNEISEKSEIFDDQFSVERPDGSNFTLKIRSTKLEDSAMYFCASSTPSPGGASEQYFGPGTRLTVT.

This clone was counted only a few times. The V gene is TRBV21-1, the J gene TRBJ2-5; TRBD2, the D gene given by the table, was not confirmed from the DNA. TRBV21-1 represents a pseudogene. The CDR3 sequence is 15 residues long. CDR3 coding DNA: TGTGCCAGCAGCAAAGGCGGGAGGGGCCAAGAGACCCAGTACTTC. Amino acids: CASSKGGRGQETQYF.

This chain uses TRBV6-5 with TRBJ2-7; 7 bases agree with TRBD2. Unmatched junction bases numbered 15, after V lost 6 bases and J lost 7 bases. Germline V gives CDR1 MNHEY, CDR2 SVGAGI. This CDR3 region has 15 residues. CDR3 sequence: CASSNDGGTAFEQYF. The DNA for the CDR3 is TGTGCCAGCAGCAACGACGGGGGGACGGCGTTTGAGCAGTACTTC.

The gene calls are TRBV18 and TRBJ1-5, with 10 nucleotides matching TRBD1. Germline CDR1 is KGHSH and CDR2 is LQKENI. V was pared by 6 bases and J by 7 bases, with 12 bases of the junction left unmatched. This CDR3 contains 16 residues. The CDR3 protein is CASSRTGQGTWQPQHF. In DNA form, the CDR3 reads TGTGCCAGCTCTCGGACGGGACAGGGGACATGGCAGCCCCAGCATTTT.

This clone was seen only a few times. Other DNA sequences in the sample encode the same CDR3. The chain uses TRBV12-3 or TRBV12-4 and TRBJ1-5; 8 nucleotides line up with TRBD1. The CDR3 is made up of 13 amino acids. V gave up 6 bases and J gave up 4 bases; unmatched junction bases: 2. This CDR3 is CASSGQGNQPQHF. CDR3 nucleotide sequence: TGTGCCAGCAGCGGACAGGGAAATCAGCCCCAGCATTTT.

The chain couples TRBV7-9 to TRBJ1-5; perhaps TRBD1 as D (6 bases). Trimming took 5 bases from V and 4 from J, leaving 12 bases between them. CDR3 length equals 14 residues. Germline lookup yields CDR1 SEHNR and CDR2 FQNEAQ (reference sequence). The CDR3 protein is CASSPWTENQPQHF. For the CDR3, the DNA is TGTGCCAGCAGCCCCTGGACAGAAAATCAGCCCCAGCATTTT.

The chain recombines TRBV18 with TRBJ2-7; 9 nucleotides line up with TRBD2. The CDR3 has 15 amino acids. The junction had 2 bases not matched to a gene; V was cut back by 2 bases and J by 0 bases. Germline V gene data show CDR1 as KGHSH and CDR2 as LQKENI. The CDR3 bases are TGTGCCAGCTCACCAAGCGGGAGGAGCTCCTACGAGCAGTACTTC. This sequence encodes CASSPSGRSSYEQYF.

V and J are TRBV18 and TRBJ1-2, with TRBD1 matching 10 bases. V lost 6 bases to trimming and J lost 6 bases; unmatched junction nucleotides: 4. The germline CDR1 and CDR2 sequences are KGHSH and LQKENI. CDR3 size: 13 residues. For the CDR3, the DNA is TGTGCCAGCTCCCTGGGACAGGGGAATGGCTACACCTTC. Translation gives CASSLGQGNGYTF.